This TCR delta chain was obtained from a study of gamma-delta T cells after stem cell transplantation. This CDR3 has 24 residues. Germline V gene data show CDR1 as GEAIGNYY and CDR2 as EKD. TCRdb re-called the RT-PCR reads using CATT. The sample contains a few thousand delta-chain clones, roughly 33% of which appear only once. As to this clone: One end of the junction does not line up with germline, which may come from a read error.

The sample comprised gamma-delta T cells. This sequence joins TRDV2 and TRDJ1; 7 nucleotides match TRDD3. The source of this sequence is a human donor. It is not recorded whose cells these are; they may come from a transplant donor. CDR3 sequence (DNA): TGTGCCTGTGGCACCGTTCATCCCCTGGGGGCCAGCTCATTCCAGTTTTTAGAGTCCGATAAACTCATCTTT. It specifies CACGTVHPLGASSFQFLESDKLIF.